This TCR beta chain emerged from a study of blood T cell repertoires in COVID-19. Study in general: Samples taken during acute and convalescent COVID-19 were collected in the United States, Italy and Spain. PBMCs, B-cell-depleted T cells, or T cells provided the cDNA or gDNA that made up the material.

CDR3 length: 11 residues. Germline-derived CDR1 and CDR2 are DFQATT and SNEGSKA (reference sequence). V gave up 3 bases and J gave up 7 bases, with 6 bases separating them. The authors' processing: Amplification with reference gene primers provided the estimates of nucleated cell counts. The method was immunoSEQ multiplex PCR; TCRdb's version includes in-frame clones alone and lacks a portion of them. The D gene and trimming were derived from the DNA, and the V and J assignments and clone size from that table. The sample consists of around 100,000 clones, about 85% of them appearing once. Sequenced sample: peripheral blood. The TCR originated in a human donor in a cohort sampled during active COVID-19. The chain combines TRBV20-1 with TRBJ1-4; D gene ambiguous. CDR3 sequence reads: CSARPGEKLFF. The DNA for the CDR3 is TGCAGTGCTAGGCCCGGTGAAAAACTGTTTTTT.